This TCR beta chain was captured by sequencing in a study of shared clonotypes between healthy human individuals. Study in general: Samples came from a couple of female and a few male donors aged 18 to 49.

This table comes from immunoSEQ multiplex PCR, and its TCRdb copy is limited to in-frame clones, with some not included. The repertoire holds some 1,600,000 clones, with approximately 98% as singletons. Turning to this clone: Its antigen is still unknown.

Broader study findings: Naive subsets usually exceeded memory subsets in estimated richness. Non-shared clonotypes showed lower generation probabilities than clonotypes common to all four donors.

Germline lookup yields CDR1 GTSNPN and CDR2 SVGIG (reference sequence). V was clipped by 4 bases and J by 4 bases; unmatched bases: 6. CDR3 length: 16 amino acids. V and J are TRBV30 and TRBJ2-1; 14 bases agree with TRBD2. Sequenced sample: naive CD4+ T cells sorted from blood. As for subset: CD45RA+ positively selected. The receptor was isolated from a man aged 25-45 years in good health. CDR3 amino acids: CAWMGLAGVWYNEQFF. CDR3 nucleotides: TGTGCCTGGATGGGACTAGCGGGAGTATGGTACAATGAGCAGTTCTTC.